The clone carrying this T cell receptor (beta chain) was observed a handful of times. Its antigen is unidentified. TCRdb used MiXCR to reprocess the 5' RACE reads, holding one entry per CDR3 protein. The repertoire consists of 280,000 or so distinct CDR3 sequences, with more than 15% occurring once and the leading ten covering roughly 24%. This specimen comes from a study of T-cell memory formation after mild COVID-19. Study outcomes and limitations: Contracting clones localized mainly to CM and EM when CD4+ and mainly to EMRA when CD8+.

The germline CDR1 and CDR2 sequences are SGHRS and YFSETQ. This CDR3 spans 15 amino acids. V dropped 3 bases and J dropped 4; count of bases not matched to a gene: 5. Sequences were obtained from PBMCs or a T cell subset sorted from them (not recorded which). The V gene is TRBV5-1, the J gene TRBJ2-3, with 10 bases fitting TRBD1. This clonotype originated in a man between 18 and 29 years old who had mild COVID-19 (a few samples of this study predate the infection). Cell type and time point are not known. DNA for the CDR3: TGCGCCAGCAGCTACGGACAGGGGGAGTCAGATACGCAGTATTTT. It encodes CASSYGQGESDTQYF. The full variable domain, rest sourced from reference TRBV5-1 and TRBJ2-3, is KAGVTQTPRYLIKTRGQQVTLSCSPISGHRSVSWYQQTPGQGLQFLFEYFSETQRNKGNFPGRFSGRQFSNSRSEMNVSTLELGDSALYLCASSYGQGESDTQYFGPGTRLTVL.